Each of the 32 T cell receptor beta chains below was sequenced from the same sample in a study of identical twins. TCRdb independently ran MiXCR on the 5' RACE reads; one entry per CDR3 protein. The sample has about 920,000 distinct CDR3 sequences; over 9% are singletons. The sample also formed part of further work on yellow fever vaccine responses in identical twins.

Sequenced: PBMCs. These receptors all come from a young woman in good health.

The rearrangement links TRBV3-1 to TRBJ2-7; 7 bases map to TRBD1. The V segment lost 2 bases and the J segment 6 bases; nucleotides outside the gene matches: 10. In germline, CDR1 is LGHDT, CDR2 YNNKEL (reference sequence). The CDR3 is made up of 15 amino acids. The DNA of the CDR3 is TGTGCCAGCAGCCAAACAACAGGGGCAGCGACCGAGCAGTACTTC. Its protein is CASSQTTGAATEQYF.

The table lists this clonotype with a few counts. This chain links TRBV7-9 with TRBJ2-7; the D is unclear. This CDR3 spans 11 amino acids. Germline lookup yields CDR1 SEHNR and CDR2 FQNEAQ (reference sequence). Trimming pared 6 bases from V and 5 bases from J, leaving 8 bases between. Here the CDR3 reads CASSRGDEQYV. The CDR3 bases are TGTGCCAGCAGTCGTGGGGACGAGCAGTACGTC.

This clonotype was recorded a few times. The rearrangement uses TRBV5-1 and TRBJ2-3, with a possible D match to TRBD2 (6 bases). Trimming left V 0 bases short and J 4 bases short, with 12 bases between. This CDR3 comprises 15 residues. CDR1 SGHRS and CDR2 YFSETQ come from the germline V gene. CDR3 in amino acids: CASSLEGGPPDTQYF. The CDR3 bases are TGCGCCAGCAGCTTGGAGGGAGGTCCCCCAGATACGCAGTATTTT. The whole variable domain, remainder taken from reference TRBV5-1 and TRBJ2-3, is KAGVTQTPRYLIKTRGQQVTLSCSPISGHRSVSWYQQTPGQGLQFLFEYFSETQRNKGNFPGRFSGRQFSNSRSEMNVSTLELGDSALYLCASSLEGGPPDTQYFGPGTRLTVL.

The rearrangement links TRBV7-6 to TRBJ1-1, with 7 bases fitting TRBD1. This CDR3 region has 14 residues. With 1 base clipped from V and 4 bases from J, the junction kept 3 bases outside the gene matches. Germline V gene data show CDR1 as SGHVS and CDR2 as FNYEAQ. The CDR3 nucleotides are TGTGCCAGCAGCTTAGGGTCAGGGGGCACTGAAGCTTTCTTT. Amino acid sequence: CASSLGSGGTEAFF.

This clonotype was detected many times. V and J are TRBV4-1 and TRBJ2-3; 7 nucleotides agree with TRBD1. Per the germline V gene, CDR1 is MGHRA and CDR2 is YSYEKL. CDR3 size: 16 residues. V trimming: 1 base; J trimming: 5 bases; junction bases outside the gene matches: 9. The CDR3 sequence: CASSQVGRGLEDTQYF. CDR3 DNA: TGCGCCAGCAGCCAAGTAGGTAGGGGGCTTGAAGATACGCAGTATTTT.

There are many counts of this clonotype. The chain combines TRBV10-3 with TRBJ2-3; 7 bases agree with TRBD1. Unmatched junction bases numbered 9, after V lost 10 bases and J lost 2 bases. This CDR3 region has 14 residues. CDR1 and CDR2 from the germline V gene are ENHRY and SYGVKD. CDR3 in DNA: TGTGCCAGCACGCCGGACAGGACCACAGATACGCAGTATTTT. Protein: CASTPDRTTDTQYF.

The chain carries TRBV5-6 and TRBJ2-5; D is uncertain. Germline V lookup: CDR1 SGHDT, CDR2 YYEEEE. The CDR3 has 16 residues. Trimming took 4 bases from V and 2 from J, leaving 18 bases between them. The CDR3 region is CASSPTLTTSQETQYF. The CDR3 nucleotides read TGTGCCAGCAGCCCGACCTTGACGACAAGTCAAGAGACCCAGTACTTC.

In its sample, this clonotype was seen a few times. This rearrangement joins TRBV12-3 or TRBV12-4 to TRBJ2-4; 7 bases match TRBD2. The CDR3 is 13 residues long. J was trimmed by 9 bases and V by 1 base; bases with no gene match: 3. The CDR3 reads CASSLDWEGIQYF. CDR3 coding DNA: TGTGCCAGCAGTTTAGATTGGGAGGGCATTCAGTACTTC.

This clonotype was seen at least ten times. The chain couples TRBV12-3 or TRBV12-4 to TRBJ1-2; 7 bases match TRBD1. The CDR3 covers 12 residues. The J segment lost 7 bases and the V segment lost 6 bases, leaving 5 bases of the junction unmatched. CDR3 nucleotide sequence: TGTGCCAGCAGCCGGGGACAGTCTGGCTACACCTTC. It encodes CASSRGQSGYTF.

This clonotype has a handful of counts. The rearrangement links TRBV4-1 to TRBJ2-1; 15 bases are shared with TRBD2. CDR1 is MGHRA, CDR2 YSYEKL, per germline. The CDR3 length is 16 residues. With V trimmed by 4 bases and J by 10 bases, 8 bases remained unmatched. As DNA, the CDR3 is TGCGCCAGCAGCCCCTGGACTAGCGGGGGGGCCGGAGAGCAGTTCTTC. Amino acid sequence: CASSPWTSGGAGEQFF.

The rearrangement uses TRBV29-1 and TRBJ2-1; TRBD2 agrees at 10 bases. The CDR3 extends over 15 amino acids. Germline V gives CDR1 SQVTM, CDR2 ANQGSEA. Trimming cost V 3 bases and J 8 bases; bases outside gene matches: 10. The CDR3 region has the DNA TGCAGCGTTGATGCAGCGGGAGGGCCGATCGATGAGCAGTTCTTC. It codes for CSVDAAGGPIDEQFF.

The V gene is TRBV20-1, the J gene TRBJ2-7; tentatively, D is TRBD2 (6 bases). CDR1 DFQATT and CDR2 SNEGSKA come from the germline V gene (reference sequence). The CDR3 contains 13 residues. V lost 1 base, J lost 2 bases, and 9 bases lay in between. CDR3 coding DNA: TGCAGTGCTAGAGTGCGGGGTACCTACGAGCAGTACTTC. As protein: CSARVRGTYEQYF.

In this sample, this clonotype turned up a few times. This may be a read error: a much more frequent sequence differs by one nucleotide. This sequence joins TRBV12-3 or TRBV12-4 and TRBJ2-7; weak D call: TRBD1 (5 bases). The last part of the DNA fits TRBJ2-1 better; the J call may be wrong. The CDR3 length is 12 residues. DNA for the CDR3: TGTGCCAGCAGTTTGGGGCTCTACGAGCAGTTCTTC. This translates into CASSLGLYEQFF.

V usage is TRBV10-3 and J usage is TRBJ1-1; TRBD1 agrees at 8 bases. This CDR3 contains 14 residues. Germline CDR1 ENHRY, CDR2 SYGVKD. J was trimmed by 5 bases and V by 2 bases; bases with no gene match: 4. CDR3 in DNA: TGTGCCATCAGTGAGCCCGACAGGGGTACTGAAGCTTTCTTT. Translation gives CAISEPDRGTEAFF.

This clonotype showed up many times. V usage is TRBV7-8 and J usage is TRBJ2-3, with D unresolved. The ends were cut back, 4 bases at V and 6 bases at J, with 14 bases in the middle. The germline V gene encodes CDR1 SGHVS and CDR2 FQNEAQ. This CDR3 comprises 14 residues. The CDR3 spells CASSSANLGDTQYF. For the CDR3, the DNA is TGTGCCAGCAGCTCCGCAAATCTCGGGGATACGCAGTATTTT.

This clonotype has a handful of counts. This sequence joins TRBV5-1 and TRBJ2-7; unclear D gene. Between the trimmed V and J ends, which lost 0 bases and 5 bases, there was a span of 6 bases. This CDR3 spans 12 amino acids. Germline CDR1 is SGHRS and CDR2 is YFSETQ. The CDR3 sequence is CASSLEVNEQYV. The DNA for the CDR3 is TGCGCCAGCAGCTTGGAAGTTAACGAGCAGTACGTC.

This clonotype was seen many times. No DNA is shown, since the ends of the CDR3 on it are uncertain; the CDR3 is the one TCRdb lists. J is TRBJ2-1 and V is TRBV2; the DNA was not used to check the table's D call, TRBD1. The CDR3 is made up of 15 amino acids, end residues included. Per germline, CDR1 SNHLY and CDR2 FYNNEI. The CDR3 spells CATIRAGPSYNEQFF.

The chain is built from TRBV27 and TRBJ2-7, with D possibly matching TRBD1 (6 bases). Germline V gives CDR1 MNHEY, CDR2 SMNVEV (reference sequence). The ends were cut back, 10 bases at V and 2 bases at J, with 18 bases in the middle. The CDR3 is 14 residues long. The chain's CDR3 is CATAQSGVPYEQYF. The CDR3 DNA reads as TGTGCCACTGCCCAGTCAGGGGTCCCCTACGAGCAGTACTTC.

The chain has TRBV6-1 and TRBJ2-2; TRBD1 aligns across 12 bases. Looked up from germline, CDR1 is MNHNS and CDR2 is SASEGT. This CDR3 contains 15 residues. V lost 7 bases and J lost 4; bases outside the gene matches: 4. This CDR3 is CASIPGQGATGELFF. Written as DNA, the CDR3 is TGTGCCAGCATACCGGGACAGGGGGCCACCGGGGAGCTGTTTTTT.

This clonotype has just a few counts. J is TRBJ2-7 and V is TRBV28; 9 bases fit TRBD1. The CDR3 sequence is 16 residues long. V was pared by 3 bases and J by 5 bases, with 11 bases of the junction left unmatched. Germline values: CDR1 MDHEN, CDR2 SYDVKM. The CDR3 DNA sequence: TGTGCCAGCAGTTTGCAAACAGGGGGCCTATGGGACGAGCAGTACGTC. Translation: CASSLQTGGLWDEQYV.

This chain uses TRBV15 with TRBJ1-2; perhaps TRBD1 as D (5 bases). This CDR3 is built from 16 residues. V was clipped by 1 base and J by 3 bases, with 15 bases between them. Germline V lookup: CDR1 LNHNV, CDR2 YYDKDF (reference sequence). CDR3 nucleotides: TGTGCCACCAGCAGAGGGGCCGCCGGGGCTGACTATGGCTACACCTTC. It encodes CATSRGAAGADYGYTF.

The V call is TRBV5-8, the J call TRBJ2-7, with 9 bases matching TRBD1. In germline, CDR1 is SGHTS, CDR2 YDEGEE. V shed 3 bases, J shed 6 bases, and the junction held 10 bases outside the gene matches. The CDR3 runs to 15 residues. In nucleotides, the CDR3 is TGTGCCAGCAGCTACCCCGGGACAGGGAATCCCGAGCAGTACGTC. This translates into CASSYPGTGNPEQYV.

This clonotype was detected many times. The CDR3 sequence is CASSPGGYTEAFF. The DNA for the CDR3 is TGTGCCAGCAGTCCCGGCGGGTACACTGAAGCTTTCTTT. The gene calls are TRBV6-1 and TRBJ1-1; D unclear. V lost 5 bases and J 3 bases, leaving 10 bases between the germline ends. The CDR3 is made up of 13 amino acids. Germline CDR1 MNHNS, CDR2 SASEGT.

This clonotype was detected ten times or more. The chain combines TRBV12-3 or TRBV12-4 with TRBJ2-7; 10 bases align to TRBD1. V gave up 5 bases and J gave up 5 bases; unmatched junction bases: 9. The CDR3 sequence is 15 residues long. CDR3 loop: CASSLDPGTGDEQYF. CDR3 DNA sequence: TGTGCCAGCAGTCTCGATCCCGGGACAGGGGACGAGCAGTACTTC.

The rearrangement links TRBV29-1 to TRBJ2-2; 9 nucleotides match TRBD1. Germline CDR1 is SQVTM and CDR2 is ANQGSEA. CDR3 length equals 14 residues. V was clipped by 6 bases and J by 1 base; unmatched bases: 3. The CDR3 region is CSVRTGVNTGELFF. The CDR3 DNA reads TGCAGCGTCAGGACAGGGGTGAACACCGGGGAGCTGTTTTTT.

As for this clonotype: Lacking the conserved final phenylalanine or tryptophan, this CDR3 likely reflects a read error. CDR3 DNA: TGTGCCAGCAACACGTATAACCCCGATACGCAGTATATT. Amino acids: CASNTYNPDTQYI. This chain connects TRBV7-2 to TRBJ2-3; no reliable D call. Germline CDR1 and CDR2: SGHTA and FQGNSA. Deletions cut 7 bases from V and 6 bases from J, with 14 bases between. This CDR3 is 13 amino acids long.

V is TRBV5-1 and J is TRBJ1-2; D uncertain. V was clipped by 4 bases and J by 8 bases, with 18 bases between them. Germline V lookup: CDR1 SGHRS, CDR2 YFSETQ. CDR3 length: 14 amino acids. In DNA, the CDR3 is TGCGCCAGCAGCCCAAACTTCTCGGGAAGCGGCTACACCTTC. It translates to CASSPNFSGSGYTF.

This clonotype was counted only a few times. The rearrangement links TRBV3-1 to TRBJ1-2; weak D call: TRBD1 (5 bases). CDR3 size: 15 residues. Germline CDR1 LGHDT, CDR2 YNNKEL (reference sequence). Trimming cost V 6 bases and J 4 bases, with 18 bases left between them. The CDR3 nucleotides are TGTGCCAGCAGTCTAAGTGTTGCAGGGCTCTATGGCTACACCTTC. It is translated as CASSLSVAGLYGYTF.

The rearrangement links TRBV12-3 or TRBV12-4 to TRBJ2-1; 9 bases line up with TRBD1. The CDR3 length is 16 residues. V shed 5 bases, J shed 2 bases, and the junction held 7 bases outside the gene matches. CDR3 in amino acids: CASSRDRAFTYNEQFF. The CDR3 region has the DNA TGTGCCAGCAGTCGGGACAGGGCCTTTACCTACAATGAGCAGTTCTTC.

The chain has TRBV6-2 or TRBV6-3 and TRBJ2-1; 7 positions match TRBD2. Germline CDR1 and CDR2: MNHEY and SVGEGT. CDR3 length: 12 residues. The V gene end was trimmed by 10 bases and the J gene end by 6 bases; junction bases not matched to a gene: 6. As DNA, the CDR3 is TGTGCCACCCTGCGGGGGAGCAATGAGCAGTTCTTC. Encoded protein: CATLRGSNEQFF.

This clonotype was picked up a small number of times. At one end, the junction sequence differs from germline, possibly due to a read error. The J gene is TRBJ2-7, the V gene TRBV4-2; D possibly corresponds to TRBD1 (5 bases). The CDR3 has 12 amino acids. Germline V lookup: CDR1 LGHNA, CDR2 YNFKEQ. For the CDR3, the DNA is TGTGCCAGCAGCCGGGGCGATGGGGTTGTGGACTTC. Amino acids: CASSRGDGVVDF.

There are a few counts of this clonotype. The genes are TRBV4-2 and TRBJ1-2, with TRBD1 identical over 9 bases. This CDR3 contains 15 residues. V dropped 0 bases and J dropped 6; count of bases not matched to a gene: 5. Germline V gene sequence: CDR1 LGHNA, CDR2 YNFKEQ. This chain's CDR3 is CASSQEIRTGDGYTF. Here the CDR3 DNA reads TGTGCCAGCAGCCAAGAAATAAGGACAGGGGATGGCTACACCTTC.